This entry is about one T cell receptor (beta chain). Its antigen remains unknown. A junction boundary mismatches the germline segment, possibly from a read error. Germline values: CDR1 LGHNA, CDR2 YNFKEQ. The CDR3 loop spans 15 amino acids. This record belongs to a study of blood T cells in healthy people across ages. Study at large: Template switching recovered approximately one barcoded beta molecule for every two T cells.

Using a J-beta primer mix together with a sample-barcoded 5' primer, a second PCR was run for roughly 7 to 11 cycles. TCRdb processed the 5' RACE reads anew with MiXCR; each CDR3 protein has one entry. The sample gives roughly 800,000 distinct CDR3 sequences, 58% of which show up once; 20% to 25% is in the top ten. Findings of the study overall: Diversity was higher, and naive CD4+ cells more numerous, in long-lived donors than in aged donors. The study regarded diversity estimates from one million T cells as underestimates.

This chain uses TRBV4-2 with TRBJ2-3, with D possibly being TRBD1 (6 bases). The clonotype was recovered from a man in his thirties or forties in good health. The sequenced sample consisted of blood. The CDR3 reads CASSRGTPSTGTQYF. CDR3 DNA: TGTGCCAGCAGCCGAGGGACACCGAGCACAGGTACGCAGTATTTT.